The clone carrying this T cell receptor (beta chain) has only a few counts. Every contributor of samples was a Caucasian grown-up residing in Nashville, Tennessee. This specimen belongs to a study of shared clonotypes between healthy human individuals. The run depth of the assay was deep. Produced via immunoSEQ multiplex PCR; TCRdb's table is partial and in-frame only. The data contain approximately 500,000 clones, about 75% of them singletons. The CDR3 consists of 15 residues. V gave up 4 bases and J gave up 0 bases; unmatched junction bases: 4. In germline, CDR1 is SGHNT, CDR2 YYREEE (reference sequence).

Material: PBMCs. V gene TRBV5-4 combines with J gene TRBJ2-1; 7 bases line up with TRBD1. This clonotype was obtained from a woman between 40 and 55 years old in good health. Some clones in this sample may be carry-over from other donors' samples. For the CDR3, the DNA is TGTGCCAGCAGCCCGGACAGGAGCTCCTACAATGAGCAGTTCTTC. This gives the protein CASSPDRSSYNEQFF.